Listed here are 12 T cell receptor beta chains from one sample, sequenced in a study of prognosis after radiotherapy for stage I lung cancer. Template was genomic DNA; TCR beta CDR3 amplified in two multiplex PCR rounds. Amplification in first-round PCR relied on primers specific to each TRBV and TRBJ gene. Each CDR3 protein is one row after TCRdb ran MiXCR on the multiplex PCR reads. The data hold around 60,000 distinct CDR3 sequences, with approximately 25% observed a single time. This sample comprised PBMCs, obtained before or after stereotactic body radiation therapy (not recorded which). These receptors were obtained from a donor of 50 years or more with non-small cell lung cancer.

On this clonotype itself: At one of its ends the junction is not consistent with the germline gene, which may arise from a read error. V is TRBV12-3 or TRBV12-4 and J is TRBJ1-6, with D unresolved. The CDR3 totals 13 residues. CDR3 DNA: TGTGCCAGCAGTTTAGGGATCAATTCACCACTCCGCTTT. It is translated as CASSLGINSPLRF.

By share of the sample, this clonotype is medium-sized. J is TRBJ1-6 and V is TRBV27; a weak D match, TRBD1 (5 bases). The germline gives CDR1 MNHEY, CDR2 SMNVEV (reference sequence). CDR3 size: 14 residues. Trimming left V 2 bases short and J 9 bases short, with 11 bases between. The CDR3 region is CASSLGGGGSPLHF. The DNA of the CDR3 is TGTGCCAGCAGTTTAGGCGGGGGAGGTTCACCCCTCCACTTT.

In this sample, this clonotype turned up many times. The CDR3 reads CASSGRVAGDNEQFF. The CDR3 nucleotides are TGTGCCAGCAGCGGCCGGGTAGCGGGAGACAATGAGCAGTTCTTC. The chain uses TRBV5-5 and TRBJ2-1; 9 bases line up with TRBD2. This CDR3 comprises 15 residues. CDR1 is SGHKS, CDR2 YYEKEE, per germline (reference sequence). The V segment lost 4 bases and the J segment 5 bases; nucleotides outside the gene matches: 7.

This clonotype was seen a few times. A much bigger clone sits one base away, suggesting this may be a read error. The J gene is TRBJ2-7, the V gene TRBV6-5; a weak D match, TRBD2 (6 bases). This CDR3 comprises 15 residues. Trimming left V 2 bases short and J 2 bases short, with 13 bases between. CDR1 and CDR2 (germline): MNHEY, SVGAGI. The chain's CDR3 is CASSYVAEKTYEQYF. For the CDR3, the DNA is TGTGCCAGCAGTTACGTAGCGGAAAAAACCTACGAGCAGTACTTC.

This clonotype appeared a few times. A far larger clone lies a single base away; this is likely a read error. The J gene is TRBJ2-7, the V gene TRBV6-9; the D gene is possibly TRBD2 (6 bases). CDR1 is MNHGY and CDR2 is SVAAGI in the germline V gene. The CDR3 loop spans 13 amino acids. Between the trimmed V and J ends, which lost 2 bases and 9 bases, there was a span of 14 bases. The CDR3 reads CASSYGGFPLQYF. DNA of the CDR3: TGTGCCAGCAGTTATGGAGGGTTCCCTCTGCAGTACTTC.

For this clonotype: A much more abundant neighbour one base away suggests this may be a read error. The genes are TRBV20-1 and TRBJ1-3; 12 bases are a match to TRBD1. After removal of 5 bases from V and 7 bases from J, the junction contained 12 bases not matched to a gene. The CDR3 has 16 amino acids. Germline V gene sequence: CDR1 DFQATT, CDR2 SNEGSKA (reference sequence). The CDR3 DNA reads as TGCAGTGCTGTATCCCCCGGGACAGGGGGCAGTAACACCATATATTTT. This sequence encodes CSAVSPGTGGSNTIYF.

This clonotype was counted at least ten times. The chain carries TRBV18 and TRBJ2-3; D may be TRBD1 (5 bases). Per the germline V gene, CDR1 is KGHSH and CDR2 is LQKENI. Trimming shortened V by 3 bases and J by 1 base, and 8 bases separated the two germline ends. The CDR3 length is 14 residues. The DNA for the CDR3 is TGTGCCAGCTCACCCGCCAGGGGCACAGATACGCAGTATTTT. Amino acids: CASSPARGTDTQYF.

In the case of this clonotype: A single base separates this from a much larger clone, so it may be a read error. The rearrangement links TRBV29-1 to TRBJ1-2, with no clear D. CDR3 length: 13 residues. The germline CDR1 and CDR2 sequences are SQVTM and ANQGSEA. The CDR3 region is CRVWHILNYGYTF. The CDR3 coding sequence is TGCAGAGTTTGGCACATTCTCAACTATGGCTACACCTTC.

This clonotype was seen many times. V and J are TRBV28 and TRBJ2-3, with 8 bases matching TRBD2. The CDR3 contains 18 residues. The V segment lost 6 bases and the J segment 0 bases; nucleotides outside the gene matches: 14. CDR1 is MDHEN and CDR2 is SYDVKM in the germline V gene. The CDR3 nucleotides are TGTGCCAGCAGACCAATCACATTCAGCGGGGGAAGCACAGATACGCAGTATTTT. This translates into CASRPITFSGGSTDTQYF.

This clonotype was observed at least ten times. J is TRBJ1-5 and V is TRBV20-1; 7 bases map to TRBD1. The V gene end was trimmed by 2 bases and the J gene end by 0 bases; junction bases not matched to a gene: 7. The CDR3 length is 16 residues. The germline V gene encodes CDR1 DFQATT and CDR2 SNEGSKA (reference sequence). The CDR3 spells CSARSRTGYSNQPQHF. The CDR3 nucleotides are TGCAGTGCTAGATCCCGGACAGGCTATAGCAATCAGCCCCAGCATTTT.

This clonotype has ten or more counts. The V and J genes are TRBV19 and TRBJ2-6; 11 bases align to TRBD1. The CDR3 consists of 18 residues. J lost 4 bases, V lost 4 bases, and 9 bases had no gene match. Germline CDR1 LNHDA, CDR2 SQIVND (reference sequence). As DNA, the CDR3 is TGTGCCAGTAGTAACCTAGGACAGGGGGCGCGGGGGGCCAACGTCCTGACTTTC. It specifies CASSNLGQGARGANVLTF.

The sample holds many counts of this clonotype. CDR3 amino acids: CASRMTYEGVPNTGELFF. As DNA, the CDR3 is TGTGCCAGTAGAATGACCTATGAGGGGGTCCCGAACACCGGGGAGCTGTTTTTT. The V call is TRBV19, the J call TRBJ2-2; a weak D match, TRBD1 (6 bases). The germline V and J ends were trimmed by 6 bases and 0 bases, with 20 bases remaining between them. The CDR3 totals 18 residues. Germline CDR1 LNHDA, CDR2 SQIVND (reference sequence).